What follows describes a single TCR beta chain. No antigen is known for it. The read ends 3 residues early relative to the CDR3; the germline J gene fills the gap. The data were taken from a study of T cells in women clearing cervical HPV infection. Background on the study: Control women cleared a single incident HPV16 infection within 12 months. Study-wide results and caveats: TRBV6-7 abundance was lower in cases than controls (roughly 0.11% versus 0.16%).

Germline values: CDR1 LNHDA, CDR2 SQIVND (reference sequence). The CDR3 contains 17 residues. The method was immunoSEQ multiplex PCR; TCRdb's version includes in-frame clones alone and lacks a portion of them. The data include tens of thousands of clones; the top ten clones carry 6.6%. All donors had a single incident cervical HPV16 infection, not prevalent. This clonotype was obtained from a woman aged 18 to 75 with a cervical HPV16 infection that either progressed to CIN3+ or cleared (not recorded which). The V and J genes are TRBV19 and TRBJ1-2, with D unclear. Source material: blood buffy coat. This chain's CDR3 is CASSIGDSGVIYNDYTF. CDR3 DNA, as far as it was read: TGTGCCAGTAGTATAGGCGATAGCGGGGTTATTTACAATGAC.